A single TCR beta chain is shown here with its context. The antigen is undetermined. The germline gene is not matched at one end of the junction; a read error may be the cause. The template was RNA from unsorted bulk tissue. The germline CDR1 and CDR2 sequences are MNHEY and SVGEGT. CDR3 length equals 17 residues. TCRbeta libraries were built with three rounds of nested PCR, modified from ARM-PCR. TCRdb ran MiXCR on the multiplex PCR reads and lists one entry per CDR3 protein. Among over 100,000 distinct CDR3 sequences listed, around 75% were seen once. These data come from a study of tumor and adjacent non-tumor tissue in lung cancer. The wider study: There were around 11 adenocarcinoma, a couple of squamous cell carcinoma and 1 small cell lung cancer cases. About 4.17 million productive TCRbeta reads were obtained per sample on average. The patients, 10 men and five or six women, were roughly 30 to 85 with stage I to III disease.

Study-level results: Significantly higher TCR diversity was found in tumor than normal lung.

The chain is built from TRBV6-2 or TRBV6-3 and TRBJ1-6; D remains ambiguous. The specimen sequenced was lung tumor tissue. The TCR was taken from a woman aged 60 to 75 with non-small cell lung cancer. The CDR3 reads CASRRRTRNDNNPPLHF. CDR3 in DNA: TGTGCCAGCAGACGCCGTACGAGGAATGATAATAATCCACCCCTCCACTTT.